Listed below are T cell receptor beta chains from one sample, sequenced in a study of shared clonotypes between healthy human individuals. The protocol was immunoSEQ multiplex PCR, while the TCRdb copy is restricted to in-frame clones and leaves out a portion. This table holds 470,000 or so clones, roughly 80% found once. Sequencing was performed on PBMCs. All receptors derive from a woman aged 40 to 50 in good health. Some clones in this sample may be carry-over from other donors' samples. The CDR3 runs from the conserved cysteine through the conserved F or W. Fields, in order: CDR3 protein, V gene.

CDR3: CASSGRAYEQYF
V: TRBV7-2

CDR3: CASSEETGSGELFF
V: TRBV6-1

CDR3: CASSPRPGLANNEQFF
V: TRBV7-3

CDR3: CATSRDRASGRWSEQYF
V: TRBV15

CDR3: CASSRNYEQYF
V: TRBV7-3

CDR3: CASSRVTNQPQHF
V: TRBV19

CDR3: CASSRGQGDYNEQFF
V: TRBV18

CDR3: CASSLGRGQAENGMFF
V: TRBV4-1

CDR3: CASSQVAGGADTQYF
V: TRBV14

CDR3: CASSEGTKGQYF
V: TRBV10-1

CDR3: CASSPGTGANQPQHF
V: TRBV9

CDR3: CASSPGLAEDTQYF
V: TRBV5-6

CDR3: CASSLDRTEAFF
V: TRBV11-2

CDR3: CASSSQGNQETQYF
V: TRBV7-9

CDR3: CASSPRVSYNEQFF
V: TRBV5-6

CDR3: CASSRQGGYSGANVLTF
V: TRBV19

CDR3: CASSPQVPDYGYTF
V: TRBV18

CDR3: CASSLRSNNEQFF
V: TRBV7-2

CDR3: CAWSVGGANVLTF
V: TRBV30

CDR3: CASSERENTGELFF
V: TRBV5-1

CDR3: CSVRTGSSYEQYF
V: TRBV29-1